This T cell receptor (beta chain) originates from a study of cytomegalovirus exposure and HLA in healthy donors. This clone showed up just a few times. The PCR used 60 Vbeta and 13 Jbeta primers. Data came from immunoSEQ multiplex PCR; TCRdb stores just in-frame clones and leaves some out. Here the sample spans 150,000 to 200,000 clones, about 90% being singletons. The CDR3 sequence is 14 residues long. Trimming stripped 6 bases from V and 0 bases from J, with 11 bases between. Germline loops: CDR1 SGHAT, CDR2 FQNNGV. The specimen was PBMCs. The rearrangement uses TRBV11-2 and TRBJ1-1; D remains unclear. This receptor was taken from a girl under three years old in good health and CMV-seronegative. The CDR3, as DNA: TGTGCCAGCAGGCCGAGGCAGATGAACACTGAAGCTTTCTTT. This translates into CASRPRQMNTEAFF.